The 26 T cell receptor beta chains below all came from one sample that was sequenced in a study of blood T cell repertoires in COVID-19. Produced via immunoSEQ multiplex PCR; TCRdb's table is partial and in-frame only. The profile shows approximately 36,000 clones, approximately 91% of them singletons. The specimen sequenced was peripheral blood. These receptors were obtained from a human donor in a cohort sampled during active COVID-19.

This clone has a handful of counts. V usage is TRBV2 and J usage is TRBJ1-6, with 11 bases lining up with TRBD1. Per germline, CDR1 SNHLY and CDR2 FYNNEI. The J segment lost 9 bases and the V segment lost 8 bases, leaving 9 bases of the junction unmatched. The CDR3 is 15 amino acids. CDR3 nucleotide sequence: TGTGCCAGCGAAGCCGGGACAGGGGGTTCTTCACCCCTCCACTTT. This encodes CASEAGTGGSSPLHF.

This clone occurred once. The genes are TRBV18 and TRBJ1-4; no firm D call. Trimming left V 3 bases short and J 7 bases short, with 18 bases between. The CDR3 length is 16 residues. Germline CDR1 and CDR2: KGHSH and LQKENI. The CDR3 region has the DNA TGTGCCAGCTCACCCGCTTCGGGCCCGGCGGGTGAAAAACTGTTTTTT. This translates into CASSPASGPAGEKLFF.

The genes are TRBV5-1 and TRBJ2-7, with TRBD1 as a possible D gene (5 bases). This CDR3 has 11 amino acids. Germline CDR1 reads SGHRS; CDR2 reads YFSETQ. The germline V and J ends were trimmed by 4 bases and 8 bases, with 10 bases remaining between them. CDR3: CASSPGHQQYF. The CDR3 bases are TGCGCCAGCAGCCCAGGACACCAGCAGTACTTC. Based on the CDR3 plus reference TRBV5-1 and TRBJ2-7, the full variable domain is KAGVTQTPRYLIKTRGQQVTLSCSPISGHRSVSWYQQTPGQGLQFLFEYFSETQRNKGNFPGRFSGRQFSNSRSEMNVSTLELGDSALYLCASSPGHQQYFGPGTRLTVT.

This sequence joins TRBV6-5 and TRBJ2-7; TRBD1 aligns across 8 bases. The CDR3 covers 13 residues. Germline CDR1 and CDR2: MNHEY and SVGAGI. V trimming: 6 bases; J trimming: 5 bases; junction bases outside the gene matches: 6. CDR3 sequence (DNA): TGTGCCAGCAGACCTGGGACAGGCCACGAGCAGTACTTC. Encoded protein: CASRPGTGHEQYF.

This clone has a handful of counts. V usage is TRBV4-1 and J usage is TRBJ2-7; a possible D gene is TRBD1 (6 bases). Germline V gene sequence: CDR1 MGHRA, CDR2 YSYEKL. V was clipped by 3 bases and J by 7 bases, with 19 bases between them. The CDR3 has 15 residues. CDR3 bases: TGCGCCAGCAGCCAGGAAGACAGGCTACTGGGGGAGCAGTACTTC. Amino acids: CASSQEDRLLGEQYF.

The chain joins TRBV7-6 to TRBJ1-4; D uncertain. The CDR3 has 14 amino acids. Trimming pared 4 bases from V and 7 bases from J, leaving 13 bases between. Germline V gene data show CDR1 as SGHVS and CDR2 as FNYEAQ. The CDR3 sequence: CASSSRGVGEKLFF. CDR3 in DNA: TGTGCCAGCAGCTCCCGCGGGGTGGGTGAAAAACTGTTTTTT.

The CDR3 sequence: CASSLGTGPTEQYF. CDR3 in DNA: TGTGCCAGCAGCTTGGGGACAGGGCCTACGGAGCAGTACTTC. This chain uses TRBV7-9 with TRBJ2-7; the match to TRBD1 covers 9 bases. Per the germline V gene, CDR1 is SEHNR and CDR2 is FQNEAQ (reference sequence). The CDR3 is 14 amino acids. V lost 3 bases to trimming and J lost 7 bases; unmatched junction nucleotides: 7.

The chain recombines TRBV12-3 or TRBV12-4 with TRBJ1-3, with 8 bases that match TRBD1. V trimming: 6 bases; J trimming: 4 bases; junction bases outside the gene matches: 2. The CDR3 sequence is 13 residues long. This CDR3 reads CASRWTGGNTIYF. CDR3 sequence (DNA): TGTGCCAGCAGGTGGACAGGGGGAAACACCATATATTTT.

The rearrangement joins TRBV3-1 (or the pseudogene TRBV3-2) to TRBJ2-7; TRBD2 agrees at 11 bases. In germline, CDR1 is LGHDT, CDR2 YNNKEL (reference sequence). The length of the CDR3 is 16 residues. J lost 2 bases, V lost 1 base, and 4 bases had no gene match. Here the CDR3 reads CASSQGLAGPAYEQYF. Here the CDR3 DNA reads TGTGCCAGCAGCCAAGGACTAGCGGGGCCGGCCTACGAGCAGTACTTC.

This chain connects TRBV12-5 to TRBJ2-1; D is uncertain. Germline V gene sequence: CDR1 LGHNT, CDR2 FRNRAP. Trimming shortened V by 2 bases and J by 0 bases, and 8 bases separated the two germline ends. The CDR3 totals 15 residues. The CDR3 DNA reads TGTGCTAGTGGTTTGCGCGAAACCTCCTACAATGAGCAGTTCTTC. Translation: CASGLRETSYNEQFF.

This sequence joins TRBV19 and TRBJ2-7, with TRBD1 matching 11 bases. CDR3 size: 16 residues. Germline V gene lookup returns CDR1 LNHDA and CDR2 SQIVND (reference sequence). The J segment lost 3 bases and the V segment lost 6 bases, leaving 10 bases of the junction unmatched. This chain's CDR3 is CASSPDSGQGVYEQYF. The CDR3 region has the DNA TGTGCCAGTAGCCCGGATTCGGGACAGGGGGTCTACGAGCAGTACTTC. The whole variable domain, remainder taken from reference TRBV19 and TRBJ2-7, is DGGITQSPKYLFRKEGQNVTLSCEQNLNHDAMYWYRQDPGQGLRLIYYSQIVNDFQKGDIAEGYSVSREKKESFPLTVTSAQKNPTAFYLCASSPDSGQGVYEQYFGPGTRLTVT.

V usage is TRBV5-1 and J usage is TRBJ2-3, with D possibly matching TRBD1 (6 bases). V gave up 4 bases and J gave up 2 bases, with 17 bases separating them. This CDR3 spans 16 amino acids. Germline CDR1 SGHRS, CDR2 YFSETQ. The CDR3: CASSPLQGVFTDTQYF. The CDR3 DNA sequence: TGCGCCAGCAGCCCTTTACAGGGCGTTTTCACAGATACGCAGTATTTT.

The chain employs TRBV9 and TRBJ2-1, with D possibly being TRBD2 (5 bases). Germline-derived CDR1 and CDR2 are SGDLS and YYNGEE. CDR3 length: 13 amino acids. V lost 3 bases to trimming and J lost 9 bases, with 13 bases between them. CDR3 sequence reads: CASSGSSSLEQFF. The CDR3, as DNA: TGTGCCAGCAGCGGATCTAGCTCGCTTGAGCAGTTCTTC.

The V call is TRBV2, the J call TRBJ1-1; 9 bases line up with TRBD1. J gave up 7 bases and V 5 bases, and 2 bases lay outside the gene matches. The CDR3 is 12 amino acids. Germline CDR1 and CDR2: SNHLY and FYNNEI. DNA of the CDR3: TGTGCCAGCAGTCTGGACAGGGGTGAAGCTTTCTTT. This encodes CASSLDRGEAFF.

The gene calls are TRBV2 and TRBJ1-4; D possibly corresponds to TRBD1 (6 bases). The CDR3 has 16 residues. V lost 3 bases to trimming and J lost 4 bases, with 15 bases between them. CDR1 and CDR2 (germline): SNHLY, FYNNEI. The CDR3 DNA sequence: TGTGCCAGCAGTGAGGGCGGACAGCTTATTAATGAAAAACTGTTTTTT. Residues: CASSEGGQLINEKLFF. Combining the CDR3 with reference TRBV2 and TRBJ1-4 gives the whole variable domain EPEVTQTPSHQVTQMGQEVILRCVPISNHLYFYWYRQILGQKVEFLVSFYNNEISEKSEIFDDQFSVERPDGSNFTLKIRSTKLEDSAMYFCASSEGGQLINEKLFFGSGTQLSVL.

This chain joins TRBV5-1 and TRBJ1-1, with 9 bases matching TRBD1. The CDR3 totals 16 residues. Germline CDR1 reads SGHRS; CDR2 reads YFSETQ. After removal of 0 bases from V and 4 bases from J, the junction contained 7 bases not matched to a gene. This CDR3 reads CASSLAGTGLGTEAFF. The CDR3 region has the DNA TGCGCCAGCAGCTTGGCCGGGACAGGGTTGGGCACTGAAGCTTTCTTT.

The rearrangement uses TRBV7-2 and TRBJ2-7; a weak D match, TRBD1 (6 bases). V was cut by 1 base and J by 4 bases, with 17 bases left in between. This CDR3 comprises 16 residues. Germline CDR1 and CDR2: SGHTA and FQGNSA. The CDR3, as DNA: TGTGCCAGCAGCTTAGTGGCCAGGTTGGACAGATACGAGCAGTACTTC. Protein sequence: CASSLVARLDRYEQYF.

The chain recombines TRBV3-1 (or the pseudogene TRBV3-2) with TRBJ1-2, with TRBD1 identical over 7 bases. The CDR3 length is 15 residues. Unmatched junction bases numbered 8, after V lost 5 bases and J lost 2 bases. CDR1 and CDR2 from the germline V gene are LGHDT and YNNKEL (reference sequence). The CDR3 nucleotides read TGTGCCAGCAGCTCCCCAACAGGGGCGAACTATGGCTACACCTTC. Encoded protein: CASSSPTGANYGYTF.

The J gene is TRBJ2-7, the V gene TRBV6-5; 7 positions agree with TRBD1. The CDR3 is 15 amino acids. Trimming removed 4 bases from V and 2 bases from J; junction bases left unmatched: 8. Germline CDR1 is MNHEY and CDR2 is SVGAGI. The CDR3 coding sequence is TGTGCCAGCAGTTCGCAGAGGGACAGCCCCTACGAGCAGTACTTC. Its translation is CASSSQRDSPYEQYF.

The chain combines TRBV5-6 with TRBJ1-2; the D gene is possibly TRBD1 (6 bases). Trimming removed 3 bases at V and 0 bases at J, with 6 bases between. Germline assignment: CDR1 SGHDT and CDR2 YYEEEE. CDR3 length: 13 residues. The CDR3 DNA reads TGTGCCAGCAGCTCAGGGGCTAACTATGGCTACACCTTC. Its protein is CASSSGANYGYTF.

The rearrangement uses TRBV5-4 and TRBJ1-1; D possibly corresponds to TRBD1 (5 bases). Per germline, CDR1 SGHNT and CDR2 YYREEE (reference sequence). V lost 0 bases to trimming and J lost 3 bases, with 18 bases between them. The CDR3 contains 17 residues. The CDR3 DNA follows: TGTGCCAGCAGCTTGGATGGGCCCTCGGGGGGGGACACTGAAGCTTTCTTT. Translating it yields CASSLDGPSGGDTEAFF.

This sequence joins TRBV15 and TRBJ2-7, with D perhaps matching TRBD1 (5 bases). This CDR3 region has 15 residues. V lost 0 bases and J 6 bases, leaving 15 bases between the germline ends. CDR1 LNHNV and CDR2 YYDKDF come from the germline V gene (reference sequence). In DNA, the CDR3 is TGTGCCACCAGCAGAGAGGGGCAGGGTCGTTTCGAGCAGTACTTC. It codes for CATSREGQGRFEQYF. The full variable domain, with the rest looked up from reference TRBV15 and TRBJ2-7, is DAMVIQNPRYQVTQFGKPVTLSCSQTLNHNVMYWYQQKSSQAPKLLFHYYDKDFNNEADTPDNFQSRRPNTSFCFLDIRSPGLGDTAMYLCATSREGQGRFEQYFGPGTRLTVT.

The chain employs TRBV9 and TRBJ2-2; TRBD1 is a possible D gene (5 bases). The CDR3 runs to 17 residues. Germline CDR1 reads SGDLS; CDR2 reads YYNGEE. The ends were cut back, 3 bases at V and 5 bases at J, with 20 bases in the middle. CDR3 DNA sequence: TGTGCCAGCAGCGCACTGTCCGGCAGGGCTTGGACCGGGGAGCTGTTTTTT. Translating it yields CASSALSGRAWTGELFF. The complete variable domain, with remaining parts taken from reference TRBV9 and TRBJ2-2, reads DSGVTQTPKHLITATGQRVTLRCSPRSGDLSVYWYQQSLDQGLQFLIQYYNGEERAKGNILERFSAQQFPDLHSELNLSSLELGDSALYFCASSALSGRAWTGELFFGEGSRLTVL.

The V and J genes are TRBV5-4 and TRBJ2-5, with a possible D match to TRBD2 (6 bases). There are 16 residues in the CDR3. V was pared by 3 bases and J by 4 bases, with 19 bases between. Germline V gives CDR1 SGHNT, CDR2 YYREEE (reference sequence). CDR3 sequence reads: CASSSGNPRDSETQYF. CDR3 in DNA: TGTGCCAGCAGCTCGGGGAACCCCCGGGACTCAGAGACCCAGTACTTC. The full variable domain, in which reference TRBV5-4 and TRBJ2-5 provide the parts outside the CDR3, is ETGVTQSPTHLIKTRGQQVTLRCSSQSGHNTVSWYQQALGQGPQFIFQYYREEENGRGNFPPRFSGLQFPNYSSELNVNALELDDSALYLCASSSGNPRDSETQYFGPGTRLLVL.

The V call is TRBV5-5, the J call TRBJ2-5, with a weak D call TRBD1 (6 bases). Germline V lookup: CDR1 SGHKS, CDR2 YYEKEE (reference sequence). The CDR3 consists of 16 residues. Trimming removed 3 bases from V and 2 bases from J, with 17 bases in between. The CDR3 loop reads CASSSQGGAPQETQYF. For the CDR3, the DNA is TGTGCCAGCAGCTCCCAAGGGGGAGCCCCTCAAGAGACCCAGTACTTC.

V and J are TRBV3-1 (or the pseudogene TRBV3-2) and TRBJ2-2, with D perhaps matching TRBD1 (6 bases). CDR1 LGHDT and CDR2 YNNKEL come from the germline V gene (reference sequence). Trimming pared 3 bases from V and 3 bases from J, leaving 8 bases between. The CDR3 has 14 residues. Written as DNA, the CDR3 is TGTGCCAGCAGCCAGGGGGCGCACACCGGGGAGCTGTTTTTT. Translation gives CASSQGAHTGELFF.